Listed below are T cell receptor beta chains from one sample, sequenced in a study of neurological immune-mediated disorders. TCRdb analysed the 5' RACE reads with MiXCR anew, one entry per CDR3 protein. The table has 25,000 to 30,000 distinct CDR3 sequences, about a sixth seen once. Source material: CD4+ T cells from blood. The source of these receptors is a female donor with HTLV-1-associated myelopathy (HAM/TSP). Each CDR3 is given with its conserved first and last residue. The D gene is left open where the match is weak. The size entry is marked missing in some rows and otherwise reads once, few, many or a size class.

d_gene: NA
j_gene: TRBJ2-5
abundance: NA
v_gene: TRBV5-1
CDR3nt: TGCGCCAGCAGCTTGGATACAGGACGTGGAGAGGAGACCCAGTACTTC
CDR3aa: CASSLDTGRGEETQYF

d_gene: TRBD2
j_gene: TRBJ2-3
abundance: many
v_gene: TRBV5-6
CDR3nt: TGTGCCAGCAGGAATAGCGGGAGCACAGATACGCAGTATTTT
CDR3aa: CASRNSGSTDTQYF

d_gene: NA
j_gene: TRBJ2-3
abundance: NA
v_gene: TRBV20-1
CDR3nt: TGCATTGCTGCCTCTGCGCGCACAGATACGCAGTATTTT
CDR3aa: CIAASARTDTQYF

d_gene: NA
j_gene: TRBJ2-7
abundance: many
v_gene: TRBV11-1
CDR3nt: TGTGCCAGCACCCCCAGTGGCGGAGCCTACGAGCAGTACTTC
CDR3aa: CASTPSGGAYEQYF

d_gene: NA
j_gene: TRBJ1-3
abundance: NA
v_gene: TRBV7-2
CDR3nt: NA
CDR3aa: CASSFYICSAEGQGNTIYF

d_gene: NA
j_gene: TRBJ1-1
abundance: NA
v_gene: TRBV4-1
CDR3nt: TGCGCCAGCAGCCTCCAAGGGGCCATCTCGGGCGTGAACACTGAAGCTTTCTTT
CDR3aa: CASSLQGAISGVNTEAFF

d_gene: TRBD1
j_gene: TRBJ1-4
abundance: many
v_gene: TRBV6-4
CDR3nt: TGTGCCAGCAGTGACTTGGGACAGCCTCATAATGAAAAACTGTTTTTT
CDR3aa: CASSDLGQPHNEKLFF

d_gene: TRBD1
j_gene: TRBJ1-6
abundance: many
v_gene: TRBV20-1
CDR3nt: TGCAGTACCGCCGGGACAGGGGGTTCACCCCTCCACTTT
CDR3aa: CSTAGTGGSPLHF

d_gene: NA
j_gene: TRBJ2-5
abundance: many
v_gene: TRBV18
CDR3nt: TGTGCCAGCTCACCACTACAGGGAGAGACCCAGTACTTC
CDR3aa: CASSPLQGETQYF

d_gene: TRBD1
j_gene: TRBJ2-7
abundance: many
v_gene: TRBV5-1
CDR3nt: TGCGCCAGCAGCTTCGGGACAGGCGCTTCCTACGAGCAGTACTTC
CDR3aa: CASSFGTGASYEQYF

d_gene: TRBD2
j_gene: TRBJ2-1
abundance: many
v_gene: TRBV7-9
CDR3nt: TGTGCCAGCAGCTTTAGCGGGAGTGGGGTAGAGCAGTTCTTC
CDR3aa: CASSFSGSGVEQFF

d_gene: TRBD2
j_gene: TRBJ2-5
abundance: many
v_gene: TRBV20-1
CDR3nt: TGCAGTGCTACAACTAGCGTTCAAGAGACCCAGTACTTC
CDR3aa: CSATTSVQETQYF

d_gene: NA
j_gene: TRBJ2-6
abundance: many
v_gene: TRBV14
CDR3nt: TGTGCCAGCATCGCAGGGTCCTCTGGGGCCAACGTCCTGACTTTC
CDR3aa: CASIAGSSGANVLTF

d_gene: NA
j_gene: TRBJ2-3
abundance: many
v_gene: TRBV12-3/TRBV12-4
CDR3nt: TGTGCCAGCAGTCCTCGACAGAGCACAGATACGCAGTATTTT
CDR3aa: CASSPRQSTDTQYF

d_gene: TRBD1
j_gene: TRBJ2-6
abundance: many
v_gene: TRBV6-2/TRBV6-3
CDR3nt: TGTGCCAGCAGAGACAGGGCCGTCCTGACTTTC
CDR3aa: CASRDRAVLTF

d_gene: TRBD2
j_gene: TRBJ2-7
abundance: many
v_gene: TRBV14
CDR3nt: TGTGCCAGCAGCCAAGGACTAGCGGGAAACGAGCAGTACTTC
CDR3aa: CASSQGLAGNEQYF

d_gene: TRBD2
j_gene: TRBJ2-3
abundance: many
v_gene: TRBV7-2
CDR3nt: TGTGCCAGCAGCTCCGGGGGGGCCCCAACAGATACGCAGTATTTT
CDR3aa: CASSSGGAPTDTQYF

d_gene: NA
j_gene: TRBJ2-7
abundance: many
v_gene: TRBV30
CDR3nt: TGTGCCTGGGGGCGGGGAGAGCAGTACTTC
CDR3aa: CAWGRGEQYF

d_gene: NA
j_gene: TRBJ2-2
abundance: many
v_gene: TRBV12-3/TRBV12-4
CDR3nt: TGTGCCAGCAGCTTATTGCTGGGTGTGGACACCGGGGAGCTGTTTTTT
CDR3aa: CASSLLLGVDTGELFF

d_gene: NA
j_gene: TRBJ1-1
abundance: many
v_gene: TRBV11-2
CDR3nt: TGTGCCAGCTCCCGGTTGGGGGCCGGGATTGAAGCTTTCTTT
CDR3aa: CASSRLGAGIEAFF

d_gene: TRBD2
j_gene: TRBJ2-3
abundance: many
v_gene: TRBV7-2
CDR3nt: TGTGCCAGCAGCTTAGATCGGCGGGGAGGGACAGATACGCAGTATTTT
CDR3aa: CASSLDRRGGTDTQYF

d_gene: TRBD1
j_gene: TRBJ1-2
abundance: medium-sized
v_gene: TRBV7-9
CDR3nt: TGTGCCAGCAGCTCGACAGGGGTAGGCTATGGCTACACCTTC
CDR3aa: CASSSTGVGYGYTF

d_gene: TRBD1
j_gene: TRBJ1-2
abundance: many
v_gene: TRBV5-1
CDR3nt: TGCGCCAGCAGCTCCCAGGGGGCCGGCTATGGCTACACCTTC
CDR3aa: CASSSQGAGYGYTF

d_gene: NA
j_gene: TRBJ2-7
abundance: many
v_gene: TRBV3-1
CDR3nt: TGTGCCAGCTCTCGGTGGGGAGACAGGGAGGTCCCGCAGTACTTC
CDR3aa: CASSRWGDREVPQYF

d_gene: TRBD2
j_gene: TRBJ2-1
abundance: many
v_gene: TRBV20-1
CDR3nt: TGCAGTGCCACACTAGCGGGGGGGACTCACAATGAGCAGTTCTTC
CDR3aa: CSATLAGGTHNEQFF

d_gene: NA
j_gene: TRBJ2-5
abundance: NA
v_gene: TRBV6-1
CDR3nt: TGTGCCAGCAGTGTGAGTCAGGTATCAAAAGAGACCCAGTACTTC
CDR3aa: CASSVSQVSKETQYF

d_gene: TRBD1
j_gene: TRBJ1-1
abundance: NA
v_gene: TRBV5-1
CDR3nt: TGCGCCAGCAGCGGGCGGACAGGGAACACTGAAGCTTTCTTT
CDR3aa: CASSGRTGNTEAFF

d_gene: TRBD1
j_gene: TRBJ1-6
abundance: many
v_gene: TRBV5-1
CDR3nt: TGCGCCAGCAGCTTGGTTCCGGACAGGGGGGTTTCACCCCTCCACTTT
CDR3aa: CASSLVPDRGVSPLHF

d_gene: TRBD2
j_gene: TRBJ2-3
abundance: many
v_gene: TRBV24-1
CDR3nt: TGTGCCACCAGTGATCCAGCGGGAGTAGGAGATACGCAGTATTTT
CDR3aa: CATSDPAGVGDTQYF

d_gene: NA
j_gene: TRBJ1-1
abundance: many
v_gene: TRBV12-3/TRBV12-4
CDR3nt: TGTGCCAGCAGTTTAGCGGACGGTGAAGCTTTCTTT
CDR3aa: CASSLADGEAFF

d_gene: TRBD1
j_gene: TRBJ2-5
abundance: many
v_gene: TRBV5-1
CDR3nt: TGCGCCAGCAGCGTTGGGACAGGGATCCAAGAGACCCAGTACTTC
CDR3aa: CASSVGTGIQETQYF

d_gene: NA
j_gene: TRBJ1-1
abundance: many
v_gene: TRBV5-1
CDR3nt: TGCGCCAGCATGGACGCAAGCGCAGCAAACACTGAAGCTTTCTTT
CDR3aa: CASMDASAANTEAFF

d_gene: NA
j_gene: TRBJ2-7
abundance: many
v_gene: TRBV6-5
CDR3nt: TGTGCCAGCAGTTCGCCTAATCAAAGGGACGAGCAGTACTTC
CDR3aa: CASSSPNQRDEQYF

d_gene: NA
j_gene: TRBJ2-5
abundance: many
v_gene: TRBV5-1
CDR3nt: TGCGCCAGCAGCCTAGGTATGGGGGAGACCCAGTACTTC
CDR3aa: CASSLGMGETQYF

d_gene: TRBD2
j_gene: TRBJ2-1
abundance: many
v_gene: TRBV7-9
CDR3nt: TGTGCCAGCAGCGTCCCTAGCGGGGGGCTATACAATGAGCAGTTCTTC
CDR3aa: CASSVPSGGLYNEQFF

d_gene: NA
j_gene: TRBJ2-2
abundance: many
v_gene: TRBV27
CDR3nt: TGTGCCAGCACCCCAACCGGACGGTACACCGGGGAGCTGTTTTTT
CDR3aa: CASTPTGRYTGELFF

d_gene: TRBD1
j_gene: TRBJ1-1
abundance: many
v_gene: TRBV5-5
CDR3nt: TGTGCCAGCAGCTTTGGACAGGGGAGTTCTGAAGCTTTCTTT
CDR3aa: CASSFGQGSSEAFF

d_gene: TRBD2
j_gene: TRBJ2-2
abundance: many
v_gene: TRBV7-3
CDR3nt: TGTGCCAGCAGCTTACTAGCGGGGGGGCCGATGGCCGGGGAGCTGTTTTTT
CDR3aa: CASSLLAGGPMAGELFF

d_gene: TRBD2
j_gene: TRBJ2-2
abundance: few
v_gene: TRBV6-5
CDR3nt: TGTGCCAGTTCGGGGAGGGAACGGGTCACCGGGGAGCTGTTTTTT
CDR3aa: CASSGRERVTGELFF

d_gene: NA
j_gene: TRBJ2-7
abundance: medium-sized
v_gene: TRBV7-2
CDR3nt: TGTGCCAGCAGCGTCGAGGGACTCCTCTACGAGCAGTACTTC
CDR3aa: CASSVEGLLYEQYF

d_gene: NA
j_gene: TRBJ2-3
abundance: once
v_gene: TRBV21-1
CDR3nt: TGTGCCAGCAGCAGATCTAGCGGGGAAAGCACAGATACGCAGTATTTT
CDR3aa: CASSRSSGESTDTQYF

d_gene: TRBD1
j_gene: TRBJ1-1
abundance: many
v_gene: TRBV4-2
CDR3nt: TGTGCCAGCAGCCAAGAGGGACAGGCGGGCACTGAAGCTTTCTTT
CDR3aa: CASSQEGQAGTEAFF

d_gene: NA
j_gene: TRBJ1-5
abundance: once
v_gene: TRBV12-3/TRBV12-4
CDR3nt: TGTGCCAGCAGCCATTGGGGCAGCAATCAGACCCAGCATTTT
CDR3aa: CASSHWGSNQTQHF

d_gene: NA
j_gene: TRBJ2-1
abundance: NA
v_gene: TRBV7-2
CDR3nt: TGTGCCAGCAGCTTATCCGGGCTCCAACGCAATGAGCAGTTCTTC
CDR3aa: CASSLSGLQRNEQFF

d_gene: NA
j_gene: TRBJ2-2
abundance: many
v_gene: TRBV15
CDR3nt: TGTGCCACCAGCAGAGATAAGTGGAGGGGGATGAACACCGGGGAGCTGTTTTTT
CDR3aa: CATSRDKWRGMNTGELFF

d_gene: NA
j_gene: TRBJ2-4
abundance: many
v_gene: TRBV7-2
CDR3nt: TGTGCCAGCAGCTTCCCCAAAAACATTCAGTACTTC
CDR3aa: CASSFPKNIQYF

d_gene: NA
j_gene: TRBJ1-4
abundance: NA
v_gene: TRBV20-1
CDR3nt: TGCAGTGCTGGCCTGGGTCAGACAAATGAAAAACTGTTTTTT
CDR3aa: CSAGLGQTNEKLFF

d_gene: TRBD1
j_gene: TRBJ2-7
abundance: NA
v_gene: TRBV19
CDR3nt: TGTGCCAGTAGCACCCGACCCTGGTACAGGGGGATGACCTACGAGCAGTACTTC
CDR3aa: CASSTRPWYRGMTYEQYF

d_gene: NA
j_gene: TRBJ1-4
abundance: NA
v_gene: TRBV29-1
CDR3nt: TGCAGCGTGGGGGGCGACATGGGGCACGAAAAACTGTTTTTT
CDR3aa: CSVGGDMGHEKLFF

d_gene: NA
j_gene: TRBJ2-3
abundance: many
v_gene: TRBV20-1
CDR3nt: TGCAGTGCTAGGGACATCGGGACAGATACGCAGTATTTT
CDR3aa: CSARDIGTDTQYF

d_gene: NA
j_gene: TRBJ1-1
abundance: many
v_gene: TRBV14
CDR3nt: TGTGCCAGCAGCCCACAGATGAACACTGAAGCTTTCTTT
CDR3aa: CASSPQMNTEAFF

d_gene: TRBD1
j_gene: TRBJ2-7
abundance: many
v_gene: TRBV6-5
CDR3nt: TGTGCCAGCAGTTACCACGGGACAGGGGGCGCGTACGAGCAGTACTTC
CDR3aa: CASSYHGTGGAYEQYF

d_gene: NA
j_gene: TRBJ2-6
abundance: many
v_gene: TRBV2
CDR3nt: TGTGCCAGCAAACTAGTAACTGGGGCCAACGTCCTGACTTTC
CDR3aa: CASKLVTGANVLTF

d_gene: TRBD1
j_gene: TRBJ1-1
abundance: many
v_gene: TRBV18
CDR3nt: TGTGCCAGCTCACCACAGGGGGCCACTGAAGCTTTCTTT
CDR3aa: CASSPQGATEAFF

d_gene: NA
j_gene: TRBJ1-1
abundance: many
v_gene: TRBV2
CDR3nt: TGTGCCAGCAGCCTACAGGGAATGAACACTGAAGCTTTCTTT
CDR3aa: CASSLQGMNTEAFF